Given below is one T cell receptor beta chain in context. Sequencing used immunoSEQ multiplex PCR; TCRdb keeps in-frame clones, though not all of them. This table has some 51,000 clones, 90% to 95% appearing once. The data were taken from a study of T cell changes during pregnancy in multiple sclerosis. The sample was CD4+ T cells from peripheral blood mononuclear cells, taken in the first trimester of pregnancy. This TCR came from a female donor with multiple sclerosis, enrolled in a pregnancy study.

The CDR3 DNA follows: TGCGCCAGCAGCCGGGGTGGACAGGTCGTTAACACTGAAGCTTTCTTT. It translates to CASSRGGQVVNTEAFF. The V and J genes are TRBV4-1 and TRBJ1-1, with 7 bases fitting TRBD1. This CDR3 has 16 amino acids. CDR1 MGHRA and CDR2 YSYEKL come from the germline V gene. Trimming at V came to 4 bases and at J to 2 bases, leaving 10 bases not matched to a gene.